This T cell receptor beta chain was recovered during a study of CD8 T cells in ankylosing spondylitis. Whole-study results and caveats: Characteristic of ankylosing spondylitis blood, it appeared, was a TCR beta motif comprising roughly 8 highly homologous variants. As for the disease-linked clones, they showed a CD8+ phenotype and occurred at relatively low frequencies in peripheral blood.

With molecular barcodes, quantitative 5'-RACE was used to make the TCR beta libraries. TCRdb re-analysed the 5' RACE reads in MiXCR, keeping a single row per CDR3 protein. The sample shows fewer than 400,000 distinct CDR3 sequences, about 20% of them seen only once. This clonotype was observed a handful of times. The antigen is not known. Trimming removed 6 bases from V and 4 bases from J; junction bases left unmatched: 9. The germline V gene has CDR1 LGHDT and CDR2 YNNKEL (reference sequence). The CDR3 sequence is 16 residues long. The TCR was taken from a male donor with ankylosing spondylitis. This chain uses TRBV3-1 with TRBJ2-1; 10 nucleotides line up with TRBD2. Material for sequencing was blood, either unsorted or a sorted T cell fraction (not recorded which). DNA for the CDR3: TGTGCCAGCAGACTTCTAGCGGGAGCGGGTTACAATGAGCAGTTCTTC. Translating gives CASRLLAGAGYNEQFF.